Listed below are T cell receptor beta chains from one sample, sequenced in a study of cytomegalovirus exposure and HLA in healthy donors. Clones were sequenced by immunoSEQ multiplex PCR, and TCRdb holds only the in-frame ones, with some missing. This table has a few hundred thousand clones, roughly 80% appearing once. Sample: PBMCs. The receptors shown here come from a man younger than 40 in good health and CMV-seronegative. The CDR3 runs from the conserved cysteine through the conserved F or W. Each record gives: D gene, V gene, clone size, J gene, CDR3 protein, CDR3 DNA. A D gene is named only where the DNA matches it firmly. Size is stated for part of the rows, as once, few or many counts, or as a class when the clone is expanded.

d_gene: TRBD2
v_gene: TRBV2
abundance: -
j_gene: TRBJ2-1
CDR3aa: CASRGLATSYNEQFF
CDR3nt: TGTGCCAGCAGGGGACTAGCGACTTCCTACAATGAGCAGTTCTTC

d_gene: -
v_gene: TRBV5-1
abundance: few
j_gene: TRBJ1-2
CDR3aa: CASSLGGGEVYGYTF
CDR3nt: TGCGCCAGCAGCTTGGGAGGAGGGGAGGTCTATGGCTACACCTTC

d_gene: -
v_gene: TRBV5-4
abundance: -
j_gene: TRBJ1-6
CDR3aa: CASSFGARRGNSPLHF
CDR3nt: TGTGCCAGCAGCTTTGGAGCCCGCCGTGGTAATTCACCCCTCCACTTT

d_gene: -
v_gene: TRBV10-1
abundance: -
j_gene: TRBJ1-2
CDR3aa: CASSETLHTF
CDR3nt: TGCGCCAGCAGTGAGACTCTACACACCTTC

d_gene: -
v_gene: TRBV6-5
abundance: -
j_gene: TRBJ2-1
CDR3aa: CASSYSGRDYNEQFF
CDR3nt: TGTGCCAGCAGTTACTCTGGCAGGGACTACAATGAGCAGTTCTTC

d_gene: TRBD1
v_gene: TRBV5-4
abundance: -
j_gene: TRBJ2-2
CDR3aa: CASSPGQGNTGELFF
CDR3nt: TGTGCCAGCAGCCCGGGACAGGGAAACACCGGGGAGCTGTTTTTT

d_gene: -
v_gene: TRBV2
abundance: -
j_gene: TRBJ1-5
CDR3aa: CASSESGVQPQHF
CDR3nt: TGTGCCAGCAGTGAGTCAGGGGTTCAGCCCCAGCATTTT

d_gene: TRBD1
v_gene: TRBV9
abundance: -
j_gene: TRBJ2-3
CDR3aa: CASSVGQGRTDTQYF
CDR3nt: TGTGCCAGCAGCGTAGGACAGGGGAGGACAGATACGCAGTATTTT

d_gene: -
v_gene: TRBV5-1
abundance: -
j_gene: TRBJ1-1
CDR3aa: CASSNTGNTEAFF
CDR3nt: TGCGCCAGCAGCAATACAGGGAACACTGAAGCTTTCTTT

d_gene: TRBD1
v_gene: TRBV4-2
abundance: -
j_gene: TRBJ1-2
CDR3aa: CASSQSGQGGEYGYTF
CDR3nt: TGTGCCAGCAGCCAAAGCGGACAGGGGGGAGAGTATGGCTACACCTTC

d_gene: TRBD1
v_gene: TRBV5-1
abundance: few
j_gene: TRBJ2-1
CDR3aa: CASSQQPGQGFDEQFF
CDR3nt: TGCGCCAGCAGTCAACAACCGGGACAGGGGTTCGATGAGCAGTTCTTC

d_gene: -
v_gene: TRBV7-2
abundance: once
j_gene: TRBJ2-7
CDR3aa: CASSYRRGDYEQYF
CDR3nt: TGTGCCAGCAGCTATCGCAGGGGTGATTACGAGCAGTACTTC

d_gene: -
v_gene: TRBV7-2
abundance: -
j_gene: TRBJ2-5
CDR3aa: CASSRDSNPQETQYF
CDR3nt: TGTGCCAGCAGCCGCGACAGTAACCCTCAAGAGACCCAGTACTTC

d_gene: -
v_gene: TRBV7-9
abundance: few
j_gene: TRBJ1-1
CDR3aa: CASSFEVNTEAFF
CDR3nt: TGTGCCAGCAGCTTTGAGGTGAACACTGAAGCTTTCTTT

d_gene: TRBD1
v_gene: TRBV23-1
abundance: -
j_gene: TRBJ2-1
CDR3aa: CASSRMMGQVAYNEQFF
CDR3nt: TGCGCCAGCAGTCGGATGATGGGACAGGTTGCCTACAATGAGCAGTTCTTC

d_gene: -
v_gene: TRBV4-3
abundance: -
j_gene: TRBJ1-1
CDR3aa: CASSQDQRLNTEAFF
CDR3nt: TGCGCCAGCAGCCAAGACCAGCGGTTGAACACTGAAGCTTTCTTT